These 29 T cell receptor beta chains were sequenced from one sample in a study of blood T cell repertoires in COVID-19. TCRdb's copy holds only in-frame clones and misses some; the assay was immunoSEQ multiplex PCR. The table shows about 130,000 clones, with around three quarters occurring only once. The sequenced sample consisted of peripheral blood. These receptor sequences come from a man aged 40-55 years with active or convalescent COVID-19.

This clone was seen more than once but under ten times. V gene TRBV7-3 combines with J gene TRBJ2-2; 7 nucleotides agree with TRBD2. This CDR3 spans 17 amino acids. The ends lost 5 bases at V and 4 bases at J; junction bases unmatched: 13. The germline CDR1 and CDR2 sequences are SGHTA and FQGTGA. The CDR3 DNA reads TGTGCCAGCAGCCCGATGGGCGGACTAGTTGGCACCGGGGAGCTGTTTTTT. It translates to CASSPMGGLVGTGELFF.

This clone has only one observation. The chain is built from TRBV7-2 and TRBJ2-3; 9 nucleotides align to TRBD2. The CDR3 extends over 16 amino acids. The trim removed 3 bases at V and 8 bases at J, leaving 12 bases unmatched. The V gene's germline CDR1 is SGHTA and CDR2 FQGNSA. The CDR3 is CASSLSSGAGGGTQYF. Here the CDR3 DNA reads TGTGCCAGCAGCTTGTCCTCTGGAGCGGGGGGAGGTACGCAGTATTTT.

The chain uses TRBV27 and TRBJ1-1; D perhaps matches TRBD1 (6 bases). There are 17 residues in the CDR3. Germline-derived CDR1 and CDR2 are MNHEY and SMNVEV (reference sequence). Trimming took 7 bases from V and 0 from J, leaving 21 bases between them. CDR3 DNA: TGTGCCAGCAAAGATCGATTGGACAGAGAATTGAACACTGAAGCTTTCTTT. Its translation: CASKDRLDRELNTEAFF.

V usage is TRBV9 and J usage is TRBJ2-6; 9 nucleotides agree with TRBD1. CDR1 SGDLS and CDR2 YYNGEE come from the germline V gene. The CDR3 length is 18 residues. With V trimmed by 3 bases and J by 2 bases, 9 bases remained unmatched. The chain's CDR3 is CASSAETYRGPGANVLTF. CDR3 DNA sequence: TGTGCCAGCAGCGCAGAAACATACAGGGGGCCTGGGGCCAACGTCCTGACTTTC.

The chain couples TRBV14 to TRBJ1-1; D is uncertain. CDR3 length: 13 amino acids. In germline, CDR1 is SGHDN, CDR2 FVKESK. Trimming cost V 0 bases and J 5 bases, with 7 bases left between them. The CDR3 here is CASSQEAVTEAFF. DNA of the CDR3: TGTGCCAGCAGCCAAGAGGCAGTTACTGAAGCTTTCTTT.

On this clone itself: The junction differs from germline at one of its ends, possibly a read error. The rearrangement joins TRBV19 to TRBJ1-1; D gene unclear. This CDR3 has 15 amino acids. Germline V gene sequence: CDR1 LNHDA, CDR2 SQIVND (reference sequence). CDR3 in amino acids: CVSMRGHDPNTEAFF. The DNA for the CDR3 is TGTGTCAGTATGCGAGGGCACGACCCGAACACTGAAGCTTTCTTT.

Written as DNA, the CDR3 is TGCGCCAGCAGCGGTGAAGTTTCGAGGAATTCGGCCCTCCACTTT. Its translation: CASSGEVSRNSALHF. The rearrangement links TRBV4-3 to TRBJ1-6; D remains ambiguous. The CDR3 runs to 15 residues. The germline CDR1 and CDR2 sequences are LGHNA and YSLEER. V shed 5 bases and J shed 14 bases, with 22 bases lying between them.

This clone was counted many times. V and J are TRBV6-5 and TRBJ2-1, with 13 bases fitting TRBD2. The germline V gene encodes CDR1 MNHEY and CDR2 SVGAGI. Trimming removed 5 bases from V and 4 bases from J; junction bases left unmatched: 2. The CDR3 runs to 15 residues. CDR3 DNA: TGTGCCAGCAGTCCGACTAGCGGGGGGTACAATGAGCAGTTCTTC. Its translation is CASSPTSGGYNEQFF.

This rearrangement joins TRBV6-5 to TRBJ2-5; a possible D gene is TRBD2 (6 bases). V lost 8 bases and J lost 1, with 11 bases in between. CDR3 size: 13 residues. The germline V gene encodes CDR1 MNHEY and CDR2 SVGAGI. The CDR3 sequence: CASGRTTQETQYF. The CDR3 nucleotides are TGTGCCAGCGGGAGGACAACCCAAGAGACCCAGTACTTC.

The chain has TRBV2 and TRBJ2-7; 9 bases are a match to TRBD2. Trimming at V came to 2 bases and at J to 0 bases, leaving 8 bases not matched to a gene. Germline CDR1 is SNHLY and CDR2 is FYNNEI. The CDR3 extends over 17 amino acids. This CDR3 reads CASSEKVAGASSYEQYF. The CDR3 region has the DNA TGTGCCAGCAGTGAAAAGGTAGCGGGAGCCAGCTCCTACGAGCAGTACTTC.

The chain uses TRBV10-1 and TRBJ1-6; D gene uncertain. The germline V gene encodes CDR1 WNHNN and CDR2 SYGVQD (reference sequence). The CDR3 loop spans 13 amino acids. V dropped 7 bases and J dropped 10 bases, with 14 bases sitting between them. The CDR3 sequence: CASTYPCHSPLHF. In DNA form, the CDR3 reads TGCGCCAGCACCTACCCTTGTCACTCACCCCTCCACTTT.

This clone was seen once. V and J are TRBV6-5 and TRBJ2-5, with 10 bases lining up with TRBD1. The V segment lost 4 bases and the J segment 5 bases; nucleotides outside the gene matches: 4. Germline CDR1 MNHEY, CDR2 SVGAGI. This CDR3 region has 14 residues. CDR3 sequence (DNA): TGTGCCAGCAGTTCCCTGGGACAGGGGGAGACCCAGTACTTC. Translation: CASSSLGQGETQYF.

The chain joins TRBV4-2 to TRBJ2-7; perhaps TRBD2 as D (7 bases). Germline CDR1 LGHNA, CDR2 YNFKEQ. V shed 1 base and J shed 2 bases, with 12 bases lying between them. CDR3 length: 15 amino acids. CDR3 bases: TGTGCCAGCAGCCAAGTGTGGGGGGGCGCCTACGAGCAGTACTTC. This sequence encodes CASSQVWGGAYEQYF.

The chain has TRBV29-1 and TRBJ1-1; no reliable D call. CDR1 SQVTM and CDR2 ANQGSEA come from the germline V gene. The CDR3 spans 13 residues. The V end was cut by 6 bases, the J end by 1 base, with 12 bases between. CDR3 in DNA: TGCAGCGTCCAAATACAACCGAACACTGAAGCTTTCTTT. Translated, it gives CSVQIQPNTEAFF.

This chain joins TRBV18 and TRBJ2-1, with D possibly being TRBD1 (6 bases). The CDR3 contains 14 residues. Germline assignment: CDR1 KGHSH and CDR2 LQKENI. V lost 0 bases, J lost 7 bases, and 10 bases lay in between. CDR3 sequence (DNA): TGTGCCAGCTCACCACCACAGGGCTGGAATGAGCAGTTCTTC. It translates to CASSPPQGWNEQFF. Full variable domain (rest looked up from reference TRBV18 and TRBJ2-1): NAGVMQNPRHLVRRRGQEARLRCSPMKGHSHVYWYRQLPEEGLKFMVYLQKENIIDESGMPKERFSAEFPKEGPSILRIQQVVRGDSAAYFCASSPPQGWNEQFFGPGTRLTVL.

The rearrangement uses TRBV5-4 and TRBJ2-2; the match to TRBD1 covers 10 bases. The V gene end was trimmed by 4 bases and the J gene end by 6 bases; junction bases not matched to a gene: 6. CDR1 is SGHNT and CDR2 is YYREEE in the germline V gene (reference sequence). The CDR3 spans 15 residues. The CDR3 reads CASSKGQGKAGELFF. The CDR3 DNA is TGTGCCAGCAGCAAGGGACAGGGGAAGGCCGGGGAGCTGTTTTTT.

The CDR3 spells CASSRDSRYGYTF. The CDR3, as DNA: TGTGCCAGCAGCAGGGACAGTCGCTATGGCTACACCTTC. The chain combines TRBV12-3 or TRBV12-4 with TRBJ1-2; TRBD1 matches 7 bases. V trimming: 6 bases; J trimming: 4 bases; junction bases outside the gene matches: 5. The CDR3 has 13 residues.

This rearrangement joins TRBV7-9 to TRBJ1-1, with 8 bases that match TRBD1. The CDR3 sequence is 15 residues long. Per germline, CDR1 SEHNR and CDR2 FQNEAQ (reference sequence). The ends lost 3 bases at V and 1 base at J; junction bases unmatched: 4. The CDR3 region is CASSFPGQGNTEAFF. The CDR3 DNA reads as TGTGCCAGCAGCTTCCCAGGACAGGGGAACACTGAAGCTTTCTTT.

This rearrangement joins TRBV5-4 to TRBJ2-5; the D is unclear. CDR3 size: 15 residues. Trimming pared 0 bases from V and 5 bases from J, leaving 14 bases between. Looked up from germline, CDR1 is SGHNT and CDR2 is YYREEE (reference sequence). This chain's CDR3 is CASSLAGFLRETQYF. CDR3 bases: TGTGCCAGCAGCTTGGCCGGGTTCTTGCGGGAGACCCAGTACTTC.

The CDR3 loop reads CASSSLGQGGSEAFF. CDR3 DNA: TGCGCCAGCAGCTCCCTGGGGCAGGGAGGCTCTGAAGCTTTCTTT. V usage is TRBV5-1 and J usage is TRBJ1-1; weak D call: TRBD1 (5 bases). From germline, CDR1 is SGHRS and CDR2 YFSETQ. This CDR3 has 15 amino acids. Trimming pared 3 bases from V and 6 bases from J, leaving 18 bases between. Looking up the rest from reference TRBV5-1 and TRBJ1-1 gives the full variable domain: KAGVTQTPRYLIKTRGQQVTLSCSPISGHRSVSWYQQTPGQGLQFLFEYFSETQRNKGNFPGRFSGRQFSNSRSEMNVSTLELGDSALYLCASSSLGQGGSEAFFGQGTRLTVV.

This clone was observed at least ten times. This chain uses TRBV6-2 or TRBV6-3 with TRBJ2-1; 11 bases match TRBD2. The germline gives CDR1 MNHEY, CDR2 SVGEGT. The ends lost 2 bases at V and 10 bases at J; junction bases unmatched: 10. CDR3 length: 16 amino acids. For the CDR3, the DNA is TGTGCCAGCAGTTACCACGAACTAGCGGGAGTCGGGGAGCAGTTCTTC. Amino acid sequence: CASSYHELAGVGEQFF.

The V and J genes are TRBV18 and TRBJ2-7; possibly TRBD1 for D (6 bases). CDR1 and CDR2 (germline): KGHSH, LQKENI. V was clipped by 4 bases and J by 1 base, with 11 bases between them. The CDR3 covers 14 residues. CDR3 in DNA: TGTGCCAGCTCACTGGGGACAACTTCCTACGAGCAGTACTTC. This translates into CASSLGTTSYEQYF. Filled out from reference TRBV18 and TRBJ2-7, the complete variable domain reads NAGVMQNPRHLVRRRGQEARLRCSPMKGHSHVYWYRQLPEEGLKFMVYLQKENIIDESGMPKERFSAEFPKEGPSILRIQQVVRGDSAAYFCASSLGTTSYEQYFGPGTRLTVT.

V is TRBV10-3 and J is TRBJ2-3, with D maybe TRBD2 (6 bases). This CDR3 comprises 14 residues. V was pared by 6 bases and J by 5 bases, with 15 bases between. The germline V gene encodes CDR1 ENHRY and CDR2 SYGVKD. The CDR3 reads CAIRHLEGGDTQYF. The CDR3 DNA reads as TGTGCCATCAGGCATTTGGAGGGTGGAGATACGCAGTATTTT.

The chain uses TRBV6-1 and TRBJ1-2, with TRBD1 identical over 7 bases. The CDR3 covers 15 residues. The V segment lost 2 bases and the J segment 1 base; nucleotides outside the gene matches: 4. The germline CDR1 and CDR2 sequences are MNHNS and SASEGT. Written as DNA, the CDR3 is TGTGCCAGCAGTGAACCAGACAGGGTTAACTATGGCTACACCTTC. Its protein product is CASSEPDRVNYGYTF.

The V call is TRBV12-3 or TRBV12-4, the J call TRBJ1-2; 7 bases line up with TRBD1. V lost 11 bases to trimming and J lost 4 bases; unmatched junction nucleotides: 4. The CDR3 covers 11 residues. The CDR3 bases are TGTGCCCTTCAGGGGGTCTATGGCTACACCTTC. Its translation is CALQGVYGYTF.

J is TRBJ1-2 and V is TRBV27; D gene unclear. V was cut by 6 bases and J by 4 bases, with 15 bases left in between. Germline V CDR1 and CDR2: MNHEY, SMNVEV (reference sequence). The CDR3 contains 14 residues. This CDR3 reads CASRSGDRSYGYTF. DNA of the CDR3: TGTGCCAGCAGGAGCGGCGATAGGAGCTATGGCTACACCTTC.

There are a few counts of this clone. The J gene is TRBJ1-6, the V gene TRBV6-5, with D possibly TRBD1 on 5 matching bases. CDR1 is MNHEY, CDR2 SVGAGI, per germline. V was clipped by 10 bases and J by 2 bases, with 9 bases between them. The CDR3 is made up of 13 amino acids. This CDR3 reads CATLGAYNSPLHF. The CDR3 DNA follows: TGTGCCACCTTAGGGGCCTATAATTCACCCCTCCACTTT.

The sample holds one count of this clone. This chain links TRBV14 with TRBJ2-7; D not resolved. Germline CDR1 and CDR2: SGHDN and FVKESK. This CDR3 is built from 12 residues. Trimming pared 4 bases from V and 3 bases from J, leaving 7 bases between. CDR3 loop: CASSRLIYEQYF. The CDR3 bases are TGTGCCAGCAGCCGACTGATCTACGAGCAGTACTTC.

In this sample, this clone turned up many times. The chain carries TRBV30 and TRBJ1-6, with D perhaps matching TRBD1 (5 bases). The CDR3 is made up of 14 amino acids. Trimming took 3 bases from V and 7 from J, leaving 13 bases between them. CDR1 is GTSNPN and CDR2 is SVGIG in the germline V gene (reference sequence). The CDR3 DNA is TGTGCCTGGAGGAGGGACGGAGGGAATTCACCCCTCCACTTT. Translated, it gives CAWRRDGGNSPLHF.